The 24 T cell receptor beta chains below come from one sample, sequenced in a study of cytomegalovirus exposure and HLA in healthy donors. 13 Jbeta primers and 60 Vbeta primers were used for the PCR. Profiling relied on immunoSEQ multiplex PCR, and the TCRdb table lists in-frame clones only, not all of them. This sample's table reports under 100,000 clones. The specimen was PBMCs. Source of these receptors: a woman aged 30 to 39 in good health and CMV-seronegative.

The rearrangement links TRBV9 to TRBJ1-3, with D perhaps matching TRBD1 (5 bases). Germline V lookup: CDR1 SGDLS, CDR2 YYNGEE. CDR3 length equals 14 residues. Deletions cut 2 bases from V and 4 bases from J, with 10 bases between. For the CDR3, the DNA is TGTGCCAGCAGCGTCGGACAATCCGGAAACACCATATATTTT. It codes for CASSVGQSGNTIYF.

CDR3 residues: CASSLWRGASGANVLTF. The CDR3 DNA follows: TGTGCCAGCAGCTTGTGGCGGGGCGCGTCAGGGGCCAACGTCCTGACTTTC. V usage is TRBV5-4 and J usage is TRBJ2-6, with D possibly being TRBD2 (6 bases). The V gene's germline CDR1 is SGHNT and CDR2 YYREEE (reference sequence). The length of the CDR3 is 17 residues. Between the trimmed V and J ends, which lost 1 base and 4 bases, there was a span of 15 bases.

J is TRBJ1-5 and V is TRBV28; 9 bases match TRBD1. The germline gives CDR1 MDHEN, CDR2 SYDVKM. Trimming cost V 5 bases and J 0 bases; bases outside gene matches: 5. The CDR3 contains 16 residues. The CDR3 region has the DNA TGTGCCAGCAGTCCCGACAGGGGGGATAGCAATCAGCCCCAGCATTTT. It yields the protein CASSPDRGDSNQPQHF. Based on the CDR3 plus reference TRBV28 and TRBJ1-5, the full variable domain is DVKVTQSSRYLVKRTGEKVFLECVQDMDHENMFWYRQDPGLGLRLIYFSYDVKMKEKGDIPEGYSVSREKKERFSLILESASTNQTSMYLCASSPDRGDSNQPQHFGDGTRLSIL.

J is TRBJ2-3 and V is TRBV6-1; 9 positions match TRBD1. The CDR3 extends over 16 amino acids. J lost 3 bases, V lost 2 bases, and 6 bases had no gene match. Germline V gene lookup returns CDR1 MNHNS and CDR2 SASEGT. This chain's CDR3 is CASSEPRQGVTDTQYF. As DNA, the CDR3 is TGTGCCAGCAGTGAACCCCGACAGGGGGTAACAGATACGCAGTATTTT.

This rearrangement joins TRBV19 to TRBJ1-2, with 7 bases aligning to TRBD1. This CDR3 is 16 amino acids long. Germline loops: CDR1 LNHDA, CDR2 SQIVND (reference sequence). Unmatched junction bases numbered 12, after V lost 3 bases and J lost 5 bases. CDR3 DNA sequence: TGTGCCAGTAGTATCCACCGGGACAGCCGAGGATATGGCTACACCTTC. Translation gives CASSIHRDSRGYGYTF.

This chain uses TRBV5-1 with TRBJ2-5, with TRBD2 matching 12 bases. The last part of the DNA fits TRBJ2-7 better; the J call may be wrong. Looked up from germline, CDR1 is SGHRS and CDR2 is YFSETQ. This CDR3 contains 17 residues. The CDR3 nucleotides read TGCGCCAGCAGCCCCGGACTAGCGGGAAATGTAGCCTACGAGCAGTACTTC. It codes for CASSPGLAGNVAYEQYF.

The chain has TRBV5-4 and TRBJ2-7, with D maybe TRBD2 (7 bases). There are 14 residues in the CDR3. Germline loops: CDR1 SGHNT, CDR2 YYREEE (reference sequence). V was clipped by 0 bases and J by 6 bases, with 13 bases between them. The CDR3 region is CASSLEAGAGEQYF. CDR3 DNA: TGTGCCAGCAGCTTGGAGGCGGGGGCGGGCGAGCAGTACTTC.

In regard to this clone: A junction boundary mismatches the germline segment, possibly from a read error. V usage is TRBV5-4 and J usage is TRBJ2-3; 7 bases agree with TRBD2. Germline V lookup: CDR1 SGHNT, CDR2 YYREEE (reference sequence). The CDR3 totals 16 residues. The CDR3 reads CAGSLGREFGGDTQYF. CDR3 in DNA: TGTGCCGGCAGCTTGGGGCGGGAGTTCGGGGGGGATACGCAGTATTTT.

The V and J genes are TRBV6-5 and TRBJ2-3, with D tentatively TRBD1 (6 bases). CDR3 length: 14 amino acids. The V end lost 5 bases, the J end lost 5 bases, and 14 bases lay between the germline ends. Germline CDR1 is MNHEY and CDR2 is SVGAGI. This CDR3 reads CASSQRQAQDTQYF. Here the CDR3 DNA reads TGTGCCAGCAGTCAAAGACAGGCTCAAGATACGCAGTATTTT.

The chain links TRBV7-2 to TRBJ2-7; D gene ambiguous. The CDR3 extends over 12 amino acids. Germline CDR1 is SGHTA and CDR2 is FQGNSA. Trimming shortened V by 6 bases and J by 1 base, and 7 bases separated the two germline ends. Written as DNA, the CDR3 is TGTGCCAGCAGTTCCTTTTCCTACGAGCAGTACTTC. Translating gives CASSSFSYEQYF.

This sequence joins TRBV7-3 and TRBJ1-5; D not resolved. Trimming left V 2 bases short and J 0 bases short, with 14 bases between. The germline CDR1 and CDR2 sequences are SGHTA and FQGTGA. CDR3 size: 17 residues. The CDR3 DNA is TGTGCCAGCAGCTTACTTCCAACAACTATTAGCAATCAGCCCCAGCATTTT. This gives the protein CASSLLPTTISNQPQHF.

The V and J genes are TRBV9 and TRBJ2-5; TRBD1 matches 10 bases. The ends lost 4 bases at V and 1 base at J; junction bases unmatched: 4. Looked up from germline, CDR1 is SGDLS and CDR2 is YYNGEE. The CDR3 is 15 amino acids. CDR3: CASSPRTGGQETQYF. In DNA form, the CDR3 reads TGTGCCAGCAGCCCGCGGACAGGGGGCCAAGAGACCCAGTACTTC.

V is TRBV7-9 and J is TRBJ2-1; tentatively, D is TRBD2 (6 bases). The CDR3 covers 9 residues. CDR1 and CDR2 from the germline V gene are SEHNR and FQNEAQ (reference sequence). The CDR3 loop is CATRGEQFF. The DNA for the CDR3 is TGTGCGACACGGGGGGAGCAGTTCTTC.

CDR3 sequence (DNA): TGTGCCAGCTCACTTTCTAGGGGGAACACCGGGGAGCTGTTTTTT. It yields the protein CASSLSRGNTGELFF. The chain employs TRBV18 and TRBJ2-2, with a tentative D call TRBD1 (5 bases). The germline V and J ends were trimmed by 4 bases and 1 base, with 10 bases remaining between them. The CDR3 has 15 amino acids. CDR1 KGHSH and CDR2 LQKENI come from the germline V gene. Full variable domain (outside the CDR3, taken from reference TRBV18 and TRBJ2-2): NAGVMQNPRHLVRRRGQEARLRCSPMKGHSHVYWYRQLPEEGLKFMVYLQKENIIDESGMPKERFSAEFPKEGPSILRIQQVVRGDSAAYFCASSLSRGNTGELFFGEGSRLTVL.

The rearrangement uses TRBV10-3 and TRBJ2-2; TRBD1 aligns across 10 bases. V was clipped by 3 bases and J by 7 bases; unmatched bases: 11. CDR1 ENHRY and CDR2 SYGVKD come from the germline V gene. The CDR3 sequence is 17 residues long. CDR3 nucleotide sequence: TGTGCCATCAGTGACCCCCGGGTGGACAGGGGGATCGGGGAGCTGTTTTTT. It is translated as CAISDPRVDRGIGELFF.

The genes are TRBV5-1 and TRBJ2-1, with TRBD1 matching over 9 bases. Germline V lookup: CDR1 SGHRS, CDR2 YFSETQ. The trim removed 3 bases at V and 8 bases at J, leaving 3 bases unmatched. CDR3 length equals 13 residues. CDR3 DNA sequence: TGCGCCAGCAGCTGGGGACAGGGAGATGAGCAGTTCTTC. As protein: CASSWGQGDEQFF.

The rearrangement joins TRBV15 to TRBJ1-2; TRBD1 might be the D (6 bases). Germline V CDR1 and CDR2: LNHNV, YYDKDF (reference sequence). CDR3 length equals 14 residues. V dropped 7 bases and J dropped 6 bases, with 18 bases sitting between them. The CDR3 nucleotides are TGTGCCACCACAACAAGACAGGCGCCTAATGGCTACACCTTC. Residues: CATTTRQAPNGYTF.

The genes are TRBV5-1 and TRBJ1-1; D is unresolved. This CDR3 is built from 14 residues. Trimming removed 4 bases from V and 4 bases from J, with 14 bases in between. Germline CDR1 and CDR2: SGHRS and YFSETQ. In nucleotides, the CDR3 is TGCGCCAGCAGCCCGGGGTCCCGAAGCACTGAAGCTTTCTTT. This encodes CASSPGSRSTEAFF.

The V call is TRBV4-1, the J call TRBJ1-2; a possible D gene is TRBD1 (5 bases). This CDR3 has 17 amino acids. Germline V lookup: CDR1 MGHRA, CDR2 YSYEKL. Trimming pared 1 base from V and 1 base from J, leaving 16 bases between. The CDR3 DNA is TGCGCCAGCAGCCAAGGGGGGGGTGCTAACCTTAACTATGGCTACACCTTC. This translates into CASSQGGGANLNYGYTF.

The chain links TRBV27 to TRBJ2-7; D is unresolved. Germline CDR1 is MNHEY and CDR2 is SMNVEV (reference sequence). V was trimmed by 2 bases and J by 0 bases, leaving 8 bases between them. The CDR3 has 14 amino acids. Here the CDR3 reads CASSLRRSSYEQYF. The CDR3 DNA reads TGTGCCAGCAGTTTACGACGGAGCTCCTACGAGCAGTACTTC.

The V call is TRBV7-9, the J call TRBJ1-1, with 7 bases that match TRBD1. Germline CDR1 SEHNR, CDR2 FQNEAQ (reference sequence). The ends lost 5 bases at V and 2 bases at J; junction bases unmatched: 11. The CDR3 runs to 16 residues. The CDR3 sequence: CASSKRTTGLNTEAFF. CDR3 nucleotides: TGTGCCAGCAGCAAGCGGACGACAGGGCTAAACACTGAAGCTTTCTTT.

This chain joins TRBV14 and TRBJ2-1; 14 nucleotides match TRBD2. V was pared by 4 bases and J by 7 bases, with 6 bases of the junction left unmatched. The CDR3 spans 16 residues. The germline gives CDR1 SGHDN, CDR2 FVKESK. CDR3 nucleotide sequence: TGTGCCAGCAGCCTCGGACTAGCGGGAGGTTTGAATGAGCAGTTCTTC. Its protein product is CASSLGLAGGLNEQFF.

The CDR3 DNA sequence: TGTGCCAGCAGTTCCACCCCGGGACAGGGCTTTAACACTGAAGCTTTCTTT. Protein product: CASSSTPGQGFNTEAFF. J is TRBJ1-1 and V is TRBV27, with TRBD1 matching over 9 bases. Looked up from germline, CDR1 is MNHEY and CDR2 is SMNVEV (reference sequence). This CDR3 region has 17 residues. The trim removed 4 bases at V and 2 bases at J, leaving 11 bases unmatched.

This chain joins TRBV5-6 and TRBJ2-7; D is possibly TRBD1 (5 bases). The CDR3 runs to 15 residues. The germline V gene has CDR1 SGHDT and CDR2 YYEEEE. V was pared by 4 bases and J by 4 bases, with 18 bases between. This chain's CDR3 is CASSQEPGRVYEQYF. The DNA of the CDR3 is TGTGCCAGCAGCCAGGAACCAGGGCGCGTTTACGAGCAGTACTTC.